This T cell receptor beta chain was sequenced during a study of blood T cell repertoires in COVID-19. This CDR3 is 18 amino acids long. V was pared by 3 bases and J by 6 bases, with 17 bases of the junction left unmatched. CDR1 SGDLS and CDR2 YYNGEE come from the germline V gene. TCRdb's table, derived via immunoSEQ multiplex PCR, lists solely in-frame clones and lacks some. The table shows fewer than 250,000 clones, with roughly 80% occurring only once. Exposed participants came across a COVID-19 case within 2 weeks before study entry. The source is a woman aged 35 to 49 who had been exposed to COVID-19. This chain links TRBV9 with TRBJ2-3; 9 nucleotides align to TRBD2. Sample: PBMCs or T cells enriched from blood (not recorded which). The CDR3 bases are TGTGCCAGCAGCGCCGGAGGGGGTAGCGGGGGCCCAGGGGATACGCAGTATTTT. It encodes CASSAGGGSGGPGDTQYF.